The rows below give T cell receptor beta chains drawn from one sample of a study of blood T cell repertoires in COVID-19. Libraries were prepared by immunoSEQ multiplex PCR; TCRdb keeps only in-frame clonotypes and omits some of them. The sample lists approximately 220,000 clones; about 85% were seen once. Material: peripheral blood. The receptors here all came from a woman aged 55-70 years who had recovered from COVID-19. CDR3s include the opening cysteine and the closing phenylalanine or tryptophan. The D gene is left open where the match is weak. A clone size is listed for some rows: how often the clone was seen (once, few, many), or a class if it is expanded.

D: NA; J: TRBJ1-3; V: TRBV2; size: NA; CDR3: CASPAAQGRGNTIYF; DNA: TGTGCCAGCCCGGCGGCCCAAGGGAGAGGAAACACCATATATTTT
D: NA; J: TRBJ1-2; V: TRBV5-1; size: NA; CDR3: CASSLGVVGLRGYTF; DNA: TGCGCCAGCAGCTTGGGTGTAGTGGGCCTGCGTGGCTACACCTTC
D: NA; J: TRBJ1-1; V: TRBV7-3; size: NA; CDR3: CASSPGRDTEAFF; DNA: TGTGCCAGCAGTCCCGGGAGGGACACTGAAGCTTTCTTT
D: NA; J: TRBJ1-1; V: TRBV19; size: NA; CDR3: CASSRTVGYTEAFF; DNA: TGTGCCAGTAGTAGGACAGTGGGGTACACTGAAGCTTTCTTT
D: TRBD1; J: TRBJ1-2; V: TRBV2; size: few; CDR3: CASSVGQGYDGYTF; DNA: TGTGCCAGCAGTGTGGGACAGGGTTACGATGGCTACACCTTC
D: NA; J: TRBJ2-2; V: TRBV5-4; size: once; CDR3: CASSFILNTGELFF; DNA: TGTGCCAGCAGCTTTATTCTTAACACCGGGGAGCTGTTTTTT
D: TRBD1; J: TRBJ2-5; V: TRBV7-9; size: NA; CDR3: CASSSPGTGRETQYF; DNA: TGTGCCAGCAGCTCCCCGGGGACAGGGAGGGAGACCCAGTACTTC
D: NA; J: TRBJ1-6; V: TRBV20-1; size: once; CDR3: CSASLQLYNSPLHF; DNA: TGCAGTGCTAGTTTACAGCTCTATAATTCACCCCTCCACTTT
D: NA; J: TRBJ2-1; V: TRBV6-4; size: NA; CDR3: CASSDSRSTNNEQFF; DNA: TGTGCCAGCAGTGACTCGAGGTCTACGAACAATGAGCAGTTCTTC
D: NA; J: TRBJ1-1; V: TRBV5-1; size: NA; CDR3: CASSTGNTEAFF; DNA: TGCGCCAGTAGCACAGGGAACACTGAAGCTTTCTTT
D: NA; J: TRBJ1-2; V: TRBV13; size: NA; CDR3: CASSLRGLGGYTF; DNA: TGTGCCAGCAGTTTAAGAGGGTTGGGTGGCTACACCTTC
D: NA; J: TRBJ1-2; V: TRBV9; size: NA; CDR3: CASSVNRFGGYTF; DNA: TGTGCCAGCAGCGTAAACAGGTTCGGTGGCTACACCTTC
D: TRBD1; J: TRBJ1-1; V: TRBV7-9; size: NA; CDR3: CASRRDRGWDTEAFF; DNA: TGTGCCAGCAGGCGGGACAGGGGTTGGGATACTGAAGCTTTCTTT
D: TRBD1; J: TRBJ2-7; V: TRBV5-6; size: NA; CDR3: CASSFGSQGQGSSYEQYF; DNA: TGTGCCAGCAGCTTCGGGTCGCAAGGACAGGGGTCTTCCTACGAGCAGTACTTC
D: NA; J: TRBJ2-1; V: TRBV9; size: NA; CDR3: CASSEGRRYEQFF; DNA: TGTGCCAGCAGTGAAGGGAGGCGCTATGAGCAGTTCTTC
D: NA; J: TRBJ1-2; V: TRBV5-6; size: once; CDR3: CASYHRGGWDYGYTF; DNA: TGTGCCAGCTACCACCGCGGAGGGTGGGACTATGGCTACACCTTC
D: NA; J: TRBJ1-2; V: TRBV30; size: NA; CDR3: CAWSPRANYGYTF; DNA: TGTGCCTGGAGTCCCCGAGCTAACTATGGCTACACCTTC
D: TRBD2; J: TRBJ2-1; V: TRBV9; size: few; CDR3: CASSASGGTHNEQFF; DNA: TGTGCCAGCAGCGCTAGCGGGGGGACTCACAATGAGCAGTTCTTC
D: TRBD2; J: TRBJ2-3; V: TRBV10-3; size: NA; CDR3: CAISESGAGGRTDTQYF; DNA: TGTGCCATCAGTGAGTCTGGAGCGGGGGGCCGCACAGATACGCAGTATTTT
D: NA; J: TRBJ1-2; V: TRBV30; size: NA; CDR3: CAWTGSPYGYTF; DNA: TGTGCCTGGACAGGATCCCCCTATGGCTACACCTTC
D: TRBD1; J: TRBJ1-1; V: TRBV2; size: NA; CDR3: CASSPGQGTEAFF; DNA: TGTGCCAGCAGCCCCGGACAGGGTACTGAAGCTTTCTTT
D: NA; J: TRBJ2-2; V: TRBV5-4; size: NA; CDR3: CASSSPMQGRDTGELFF; DNA: TGTGCCAGCAGCTCGCCCATGCAGGGGAGGGACACCGGGGAGCTGTTTTTT
D: NA; J: TRBJ1-2; V: TRBV30; size: NA; CDR3: CACQSGLLYGYTF; DNA: TGTGCCTGTCAATCCGGACTCCTCTATGGCTACACCTTC
D: TRBD1; J: TRBJ1-5; V: TRBV3-1/TRBV3-2; size: NA; CDR3: CASSQRQGERAQHF; DNA: TGTGCCAGCAGCCAAAGACAGGGAGAAAGGGCCCAGCATTTT
D: TRBD1; J: TRBJ1-1; V: TRBV27; size: NA; CDR3: CASSPWDSPNTEAFF; DNA: TGTGCCAGCAGTCCCTGGGACAGCCCTAACACTGAAGCTTTCTTT
D: NA; J: TRBJ2-1; V: TRBV9; size: medium-sized; CDR3: CASSVAYRGDEQFF; DNA: TGTGCCAGCAGCGTCGCCTACCGGGGTGATGAGCAGTTCTTC
D: NA; J: TRBJ1-5; V: TRBV7-2; size: NA; CDR3: CASSLALAFDNQPQHF; DNA: TGTGCCAGCAGCTTAGCCCTGGCCTTTGACAATCAGCCCCAGCATTTT
D: NA; J: TRBJ1-1; V: TRBV19; size: few; CDR3: CASSAPGRSTEAFF; DNA: TGTGCCAGTAGTGCCCCAGGGAGGAGCACTGAAGCTTTCTTT
D: NA; J: TRBJ1-2; V: TRBV7-2; size: NA; CDR3: CASSLAVPRTEYGYTF; DNA: TGTGCCAGCAGCTTAGCTGTCCCACGGACAGAATATGGCTACACCTTC
D: NA; J: TRBJ1-1; V: TRBV7-9; size: NA; CDR3: CASTGANTEAFF; DNA: TGTGCCAGCACCGGAGCGAACACTGAAGCTTTCTTT
D: NA; J: TRBJ2-5; V: TRBV24-1; size: NA; CDR3: CATSEAGEAGETQYF; DNA: TGTGCCACCAGTGAGGCCGGGGAGGCCGGAGAGACCCAGTACTTC
D: NA; J: TRBJ2-1; V: TRBV18; size: few; CDR3: CASSPFHGLNNEQFF; DNA: TGTGCCAGCTCACCCTTTCATGGCTTAAACAATGAGCAGTTCTTC
D: NA; J: TRBJ1-2; V: TRBV3-1/TRBV3-2; size: NA; CDR3: CASSLLYGYTF; DNA: TGTGCCAGCAGCCTACTCTATGGCTACACCTTC
D: NA; J: TRBJ2-2; V: TRBV30; size: NA; CDR3: CAWSVLRELFF; DNA: TGTGCCTGGAGTGTACTCCGGGAGCTGTTTTTT
D: TRBD1; J: TRBJ2-2; V: TRBV5-1; size: NA; CDR3: CASSFPKGQVGAGELFF; DNA: TGCGCCAGCAGCTTCCCGAAAGGACAGGTTGGGGCCGGGGAGCTGTTTTTT
D: TRBD1; J: TRBJ2-1; V: TRBV7-3; size: NA; CDR3: CASSSATGQGAGNEQFF; DNA: TGTGCCAGCAGTTCGGCCACCGGACAGGGGGCAGGAAATGAGCAGTTCTTC
D: TRBD2; J: TRBJ2-3; V: TRBV4-2; size: NA; CDR3: CASSLGLNTDTQYF; DNA: TGTGCCAGCAGCCTGGGACTAAACACAGATACGCAGTATTTT
D: TRBD2; J: TRBJ2-1; V: TRBV5-1; size: NA; CDR3: CASSSFSGGANEQFF; DNA: TGCGCCAGCAGCTCCTTTAGCGGGGGGGCGAATGAGCAGTTCTTC
D: TRBD1; J: TRBJ1-3; V: TRBV10-3; size: NA; CDR3: CAIRAGTGLGNTIYF; DNA: TGTGCCATCAGAGCCGGGACAGGGCTCGGAAACACCATATATTTT